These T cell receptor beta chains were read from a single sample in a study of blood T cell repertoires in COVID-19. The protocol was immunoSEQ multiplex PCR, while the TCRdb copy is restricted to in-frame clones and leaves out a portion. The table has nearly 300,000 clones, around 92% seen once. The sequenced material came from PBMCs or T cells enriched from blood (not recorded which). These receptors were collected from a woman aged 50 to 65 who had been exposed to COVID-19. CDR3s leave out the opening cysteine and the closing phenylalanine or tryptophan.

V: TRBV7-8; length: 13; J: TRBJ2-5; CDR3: ASSAGLAFVETQY
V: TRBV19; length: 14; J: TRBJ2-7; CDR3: ASSIVTSGGTHEQY
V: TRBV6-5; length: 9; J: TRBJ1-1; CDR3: ASRATEVAF
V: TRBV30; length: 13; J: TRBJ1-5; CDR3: AWVGQGEGNQPQH
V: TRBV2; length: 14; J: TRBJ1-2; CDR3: ASQPTAGIANYGYT
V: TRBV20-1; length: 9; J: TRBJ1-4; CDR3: SARDVSAVF
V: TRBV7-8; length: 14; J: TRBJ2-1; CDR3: ASSLASGVSYNEQF
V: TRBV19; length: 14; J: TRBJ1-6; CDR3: ASGQGAPLGNSPLH
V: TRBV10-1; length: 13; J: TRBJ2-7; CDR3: ATIPGTGGHVEQY
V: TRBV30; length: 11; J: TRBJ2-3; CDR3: AFGTGDLHTQY
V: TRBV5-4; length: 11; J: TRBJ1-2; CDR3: ASSRTGEGGYT
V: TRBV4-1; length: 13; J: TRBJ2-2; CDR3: ASSLKDRSSGELF
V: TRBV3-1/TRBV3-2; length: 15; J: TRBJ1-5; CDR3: ASSRPGDGLFNQPQH
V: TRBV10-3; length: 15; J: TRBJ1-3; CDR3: AISEPRQGFTGNTIY
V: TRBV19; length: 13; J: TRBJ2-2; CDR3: ASRWGQGVAGELF
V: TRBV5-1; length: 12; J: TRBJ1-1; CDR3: ASTSNPSGTEAF
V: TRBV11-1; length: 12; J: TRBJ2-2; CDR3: ASSQDRAIGELF
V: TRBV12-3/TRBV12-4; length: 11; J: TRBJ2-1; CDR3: ASSLHGANEQF
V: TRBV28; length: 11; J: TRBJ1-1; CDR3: ASLVVNRPKAF
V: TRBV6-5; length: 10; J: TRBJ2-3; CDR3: ASTEDGTRQY
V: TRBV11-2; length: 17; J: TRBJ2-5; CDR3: ASSLVRGQREHREETQY
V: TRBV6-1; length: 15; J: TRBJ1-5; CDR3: ASSGGTVRNSNQPQH
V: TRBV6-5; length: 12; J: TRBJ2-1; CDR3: ASREKEINNEQF